A selection of T cell receptor beta chains follows, all from one sample in a study of response to subunit inactivated influenza vaccine. TCRdb fed the RT-PCR reads into MiXCR, producing one record per CDR3 protein. This sample has a few hundred thousand distinct CDR3 sequences, with about 11% found just once. These data also featured in a second study, about T cells expressing NK-cell markers.

Sequenced material: PBMCs from blood, taken on the day of vaccination. The receptors shown here come from a man aged 45 to 65 who received an inactivated influenza vaccine. CDR3s leave out the opening cysteine and the closing phenylalanine or tryptophan. Fields, in order: V gene, CDR3 protein.

V: TRBV19; CDR3: ASSPRPTRRNSPLH
V: TRBV6-5; CDR3: ASSSPGQGYDEQY
V: TRBV11-2; CDR3: ASSQGVAIRNIQY
V: TRBV6-1; CDR3: ASSESRTRNQPQH
V: TRBV4-3; CDR3: ASSQDRGTTTDTQY
V: TRBV3-1; CDR3: ASSQEGGFGEQY
V: TRBV6-2/TRBV6-3; CDR3: ASCSAERTQY
V: TRBV20-1; CDR3: SARVRTSYEQY
V: TRBV10-3; CDR3: AMGTGPTNTGELF
V: TRBV5-1; CDR3: ASSEDRPAYNEQF
V: TRBV5-6; CDR3: ASSLGDSDTYEQY
V: TRBV6-2/TRBV6-3; CDR3: ASSYPTGNNEQF
V: TRBV2; CDR3: ASRLRAGSLSNQPQH
V: TRBV29-1; CDR3: SVFAGVGSYEQY
V: TRBV27; CDR3: ASSLTGKIFYEQY
V: TRBV6-5; CDR3: ASSYGEDYEQY
V: TRBV4-3; CDR3: ASSQDGLAGASSYNEQF
V: TRBV2; CDR3: ASSVDRGKETQY
V: TRBV10-3; CDR3: AIRGQDNQPQH
V: TRBV20-1; CDR3: SARDEAESSYNEQF
V: TRBV9; CDR3: ASSSDRVEQF
V: TRBV24-1; CDR3: ATSNRQGEEQF
V: TRBV5-1; CDR3: ASSLEAALNTEAF
V: TRBV5-1; CDR3: ASSLIGGSSTDTQY
V: TRBV4-1; CDR3: ASSLGQGRNQPQH
V: TRBV3-1; CDR3: ASNEDSSGAYVLT
V: TRBV7-9; CDR3: ASSLGHGSSTDTQY
V: TRBV5-1; CDR3: ASAPLGGGRRGGTRELF
V: TRBV2; CDR3: ASSGGVVSNQPQH
V: TRBV11-2; CDR3: ASSPGRGAHYGYT
V: TRBV20-1; CDR3: SATPGGGNIQY
V: TRBV4-1; CDR3: ASSPYSLTNTGELF
V: TRBV5-6; CDR3: ASSWRENYGYT
V: TRBV27; CDR3: ASSLLAGEITDTQY
V: TRBV5-6; CDR3: ASSWDSASVTQY
V: TRBV3-1; CDR3: ASSQGGRAFGEQF
V: TRBV5-1; CDR3: ASSRTFQETQY
V: TRBV2; CDR3: ASSEGPQETQY
V: TRBV28; CDR3: ASSGDLAYEQY
V: TRBV29-1; CDR3: SVEGWTYNEQF
V: TRBV7-8; CDR3: ASSLGHSSNTGELF
V: TRBV18; CDR3: ASSPVRDRDGNEQF